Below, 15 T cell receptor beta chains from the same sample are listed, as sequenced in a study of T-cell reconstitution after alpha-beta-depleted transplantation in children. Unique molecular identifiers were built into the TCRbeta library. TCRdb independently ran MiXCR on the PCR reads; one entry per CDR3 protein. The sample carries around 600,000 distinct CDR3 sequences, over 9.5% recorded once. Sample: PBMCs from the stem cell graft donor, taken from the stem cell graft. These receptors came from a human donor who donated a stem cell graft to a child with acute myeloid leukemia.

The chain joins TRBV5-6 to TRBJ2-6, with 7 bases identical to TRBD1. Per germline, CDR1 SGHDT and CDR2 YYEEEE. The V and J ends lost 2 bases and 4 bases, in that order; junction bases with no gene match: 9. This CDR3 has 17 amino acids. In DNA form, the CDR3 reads TGTGCCAGCAGCTTACGGAACAGGGGATCCGGGGCCAACGTCCTGACTTTC. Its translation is CASSLRNRGSGANVLTF.

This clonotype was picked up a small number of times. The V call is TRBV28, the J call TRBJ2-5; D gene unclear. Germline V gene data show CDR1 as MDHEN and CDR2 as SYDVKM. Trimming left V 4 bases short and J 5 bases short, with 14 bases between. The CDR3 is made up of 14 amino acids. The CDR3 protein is CASSSTRVLETQYF. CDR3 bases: TGTGCCAGCAGTTCAACAAGGGTTTTGGAGACCCAGTACTTC.

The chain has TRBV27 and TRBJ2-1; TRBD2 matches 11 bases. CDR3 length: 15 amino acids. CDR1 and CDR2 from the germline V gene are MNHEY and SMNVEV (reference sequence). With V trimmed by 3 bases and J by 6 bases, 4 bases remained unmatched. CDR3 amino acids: CASSFSGRATNEQFF. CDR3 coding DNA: TGTGCCAGCAGTTTTAGCGGGAGGGCCACCAATGAGCAGTTCTTC.

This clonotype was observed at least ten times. The CDR3 reads CSVLSGTVLGDLYNEQFF. CDR3 in DNA: TGCAGTGTTTTATCCGGGACGGTACTTGGCGACCTTTACAATGAGCAGTTCTTC. The gene calls are TRBV20-1 and TRBJ2-1; the D call may be TRBD1 or TRBD2 (5 bases each). This CDR3 has 18 residues. Germline assignment: CDR1 DFQATT and CDR2 SNEGSKA (reference sequence). Trimming pared 7 bases from V and 4 bases from J, leaving 29 bases between.

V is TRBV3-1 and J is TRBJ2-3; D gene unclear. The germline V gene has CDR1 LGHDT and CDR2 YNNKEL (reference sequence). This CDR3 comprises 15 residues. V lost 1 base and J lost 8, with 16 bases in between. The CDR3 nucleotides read TGTGCCAGCAGCCAAGCGGCGTCCAGACAAACTACGCAGTATTTT. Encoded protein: CASSQAASRQTTQYF.

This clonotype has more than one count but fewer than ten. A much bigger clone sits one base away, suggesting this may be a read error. The CDR3, as DNA: TGTGCCAGCAGCACAGGGGGCTGGGATGAGCAGTTCTTC. As protein: CASSTGGWDEQFF. The rearrangement joins TRBV11-2 to TRBJ2-1, with 9 bases matching TRBD1. The length of the CDR3 is 13 residues. The V and J ends lost 5 bases and 8 bases, in that order; junction bases with no gene match: 4. Germline V gene sequence: CDR1 SGHAT, CDR2 FQNNGV.

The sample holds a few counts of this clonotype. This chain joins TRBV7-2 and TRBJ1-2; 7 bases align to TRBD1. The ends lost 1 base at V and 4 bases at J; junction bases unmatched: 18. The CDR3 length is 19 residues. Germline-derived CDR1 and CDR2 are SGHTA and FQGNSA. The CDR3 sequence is CASSLGPDAGTVGFYGYTF. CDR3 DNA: TGTGCCAGCAGCTTAGGGCCAGATGCCGGGACAGTTGGGTTCTATGGCTACACCTTC. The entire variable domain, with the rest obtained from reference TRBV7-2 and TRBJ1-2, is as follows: GAGVSQSPSNKVTEKGKDVELRCDPISGHTALYWYRQSLGQGLEFLIYFQGNSAPDKSGLPSDRFSAERTGGSVSTLTIQRTQQEDSAVYLCASSLGPDAGTVGFYGYTFGSGTRLTVV.

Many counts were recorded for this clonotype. The CDR3 DNA reads TGTGCCAGCAGCTTAGCGATTGCTAGGGGGCAGTTCTTC. Its protein is CASSLAIARGQFF. The V call is TRBV7-2, the J call TRBJ2-1, with TRBD1 as a possible D gene (5 bases). V lost 0 bases, J lost 12 bases, and 12 bases lay in between. CDR3 length: 13 amino acids. Germline CDR1 SGHTA, CDR2 FQGNSA.

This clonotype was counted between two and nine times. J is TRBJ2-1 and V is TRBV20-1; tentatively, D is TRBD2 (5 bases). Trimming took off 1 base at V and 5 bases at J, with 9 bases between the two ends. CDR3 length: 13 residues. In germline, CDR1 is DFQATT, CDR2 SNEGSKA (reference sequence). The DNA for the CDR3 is TGCAGTGCTAGAGGAGACGGGAACAATGAGCAGTTCTTC. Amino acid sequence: CSARGDGNNEQFF.

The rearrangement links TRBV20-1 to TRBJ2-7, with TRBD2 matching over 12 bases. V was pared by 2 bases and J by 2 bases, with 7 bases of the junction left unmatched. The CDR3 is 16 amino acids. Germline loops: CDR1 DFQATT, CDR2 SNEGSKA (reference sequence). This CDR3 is CSARIRGTSGPYEQYF. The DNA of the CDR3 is TGCAGTGCTAGAATTAGAGGGACTAGCGGGCCCTACGAGCAGTACTTC.

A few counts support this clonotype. The CDR3 bases are TGCAGTGCTAGCCCAGAGCGGCGGGTTTACAATGAGCAGTTCTTC. Protein sequence: CSASPERRVYNEQFF. V gene TRBV20-1 combines with J gene TRBJ2-1, with D perhaps TRBD2 (5 bases). There are 15 residues in the CDR3. CDR1 and CDR2 (germline): DFQATT, SNEGSKA (reference sequence). V lost 3 bases, J lost 4 bases, and 16 bases lay in between.

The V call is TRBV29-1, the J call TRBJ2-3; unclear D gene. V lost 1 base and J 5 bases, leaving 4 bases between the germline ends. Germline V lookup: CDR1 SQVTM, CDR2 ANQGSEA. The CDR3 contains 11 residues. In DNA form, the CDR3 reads TGCAGCGTTGAAGGGTTAGATACGCAGTATTTT. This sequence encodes CSVEGLDTQYF.

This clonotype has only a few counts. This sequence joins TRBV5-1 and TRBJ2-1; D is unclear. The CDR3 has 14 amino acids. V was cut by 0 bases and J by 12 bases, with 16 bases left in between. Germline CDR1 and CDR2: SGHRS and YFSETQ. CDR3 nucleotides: TGCGCCAGCAGCTTGGTCGGCCCGACATTAGTGCAGTTCTTC. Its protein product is CASSLVGPTLVQFF.

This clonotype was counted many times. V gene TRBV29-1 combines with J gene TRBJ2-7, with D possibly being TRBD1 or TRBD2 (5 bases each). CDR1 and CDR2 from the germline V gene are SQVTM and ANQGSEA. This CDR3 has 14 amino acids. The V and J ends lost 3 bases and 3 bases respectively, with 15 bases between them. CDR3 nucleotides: TGCAGCGTTGAGGGGCAGGGAGTCGACTACGAGCAGTACTTC. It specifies CSVEGQGVDYEQYF.

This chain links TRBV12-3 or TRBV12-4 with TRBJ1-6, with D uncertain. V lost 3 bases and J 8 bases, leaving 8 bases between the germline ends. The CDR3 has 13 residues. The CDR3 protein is CASSFFGDSPLHF. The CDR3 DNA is TGTGCCAGCAGTTTCTTCGGGGATTCACCCCTCCACTTT.